This entry concerns a single TCR beta chain. Its antigen is as yet unknown. Trimming took off 0 bases at V and 4 bases at J, with 16 bases between the two ends. The CDR3 consists of 16 residues. The germline gives CDR1 SGHKS, CDR2 YYEKEE (reference sequence). TCR beta rearrangements were amplified from peripheral blood genomic DNA. These data belong to a study of T cell repertoires in aging, cancer and after chemotherapy. Rearranged V-D-J TRB sequences were amplified with a mixed TRB-A/B primer pool. In TCRdb, the multiplex PCR reads were re-called with MiXCR into one record per CDR3 protein. The sample carries roughly 10,000 distinct CDR3 sequences, about 30% recorded once. Study-level points and caveats: In cancer patients, declining TCR diversity with age involved lost richness and lost evenness. In each cancer cohort, median generation probability increased across chemotherapy, suggesting thymic output rebounded.

V and J are TRBV5-5 and TRBJ1-1, with D tentatively TRBD1 (6 bases). The sequencing input was blood. The TCR was taken from a human donor in good health. The donor label of this sample is uncertain. The CDR3 nucleotides are TGTGCCAGCAGCTTGGGGTCAGGGGTCGGGATCACTGAAGCTTTCTTT. Protein product: CASSLGSGVGITEAFF.